The 6 T cell receptor beta chains presented below share a single source sample, sequenced in a study of radiotherapy plus CTLA-4 blockade in lung cancer. Here immunoSEQ multiplex PCR was the method, and the copy in TCRdb shows in-frame clones only, minus some. The sample lists about 120,000 clones, roughly 77% seen once, with 2.5% to 3.5% in the top ten. Sequenced here: peripheral blood, sampled from a patient treated with radiotherapy plus ipilimumab. The receptors originated from a human donor with non-small cell lung cancer that progressed on radiotherapy plus ipilimumab. Some clones in this sample may be carry-over from other donors' samples.

This clone has just one count. The chain combines TRBV19 with TRBJ1-1; no firm D call. The V gene lost 7 bases and the J gene lost 1 base, with 13 bases spanning the gap. Per germline, CDR1 LNHDA and CDR2 SQIVND (reference sequence). The CDR3 loop spans 14 amino acids. The CDR3, as DNA: TGTGCCAGTACCCGCGGACTCTGGAACACTGAAGCTTTCTTT. As protein: CASTRGLWNTEAFF.

The chain has TRBV7-2 and TRBJ2-7; D is possibly TRBD2 (6 bases). V was cut by 5 bases and J by 0 bases, with 14 bases left in between. CDR3 length equals 15 residues. Germline V gives CDR1 SGHTA, CDR2 FQGNSA. CDR3 nucleotides: TGTGCCAGCAGCCCCCGGGACTCGCCCTCCTACGAGCAGTACTTC. It specifies CASSPRDSPSYEQYF.

V usage is TRBV18 and J usage is TRBJ1-6; 12 bases align to TRBD1. The V gene's germline CDR1 is KGHSH and CDR2 LQKENI. This CDR3 spans 14 amino acids. Trimming removed 5 bases from V and 15 bases from J; junction bases left unmatched: 8. The CDR3 DNA follows: TGTGCCAGCTCAGCCGGGACAGGGGGCAACGACCTCCACTTT. Amino acids: CASSAGTGGNDLHF.

The genes are TRBV7-2 and TRBJ1-4; the match to TRBD1 covers 7 bases. From germline, CDR1 is SGHTA and CDR2 FQGNSA. The CDR3 runs 13 residues. V dropped 0 bases and J dropped 15; count of bases not matched to a gene: 7. The CDR3 nucleotides are TGTGCCAGCAGCTTAGCTAGACAGGGTGGTGTGTTTTTT. Its protein product is CASSLARQGGVFF.

This clone was seen more than once but under ten times. The chain combines TRBV7-2 with TRBJ1-2; a possible D gene is TRBD1 (5 bases). V lost 0 bases to trimming and J lost 8 bases, with 13 bases between them. This CDR3 spans 14 amino acids. Germline values: CDR1 SGHTA, CDR2 FQGNSA. The CDR3 coding sequence is TGTGCCAGCAGCTTAGCTAGCAGGGAGGACGGCTACACCTTC. Protein sequence: CASSLASREDGYTF.

The chain joins TRBV7-2 to TRBJ1-2; possible D gene TRBD1, 6 bases. The CDR3 extends over 17 amino acids. The germline V gene encodes CDR1 SGHTA and CDR2 FQGNSA. The ends were cut back, 5 bases at V and 0 bases at J, with 19 bases in the middle. DNA for the CDR3: TGTGCCAGCAGCACCGGGGGCTGGGACATACCTAACTATGGCTACACCTTC. It encodes CASSTGGWDIPNYGYTF.